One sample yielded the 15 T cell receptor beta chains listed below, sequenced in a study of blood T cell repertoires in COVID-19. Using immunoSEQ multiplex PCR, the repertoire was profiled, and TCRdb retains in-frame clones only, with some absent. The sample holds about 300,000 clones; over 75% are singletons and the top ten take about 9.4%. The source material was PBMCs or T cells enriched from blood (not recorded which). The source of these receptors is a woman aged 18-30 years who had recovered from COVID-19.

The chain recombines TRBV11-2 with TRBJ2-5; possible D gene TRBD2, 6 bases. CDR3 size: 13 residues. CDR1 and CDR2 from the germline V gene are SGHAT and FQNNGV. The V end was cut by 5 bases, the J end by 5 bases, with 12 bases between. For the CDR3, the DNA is TGTGCCAGCAGCCCCGGAGGGCCCGAGACCCAGTACTTC. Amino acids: CASSPGGPETQYF.

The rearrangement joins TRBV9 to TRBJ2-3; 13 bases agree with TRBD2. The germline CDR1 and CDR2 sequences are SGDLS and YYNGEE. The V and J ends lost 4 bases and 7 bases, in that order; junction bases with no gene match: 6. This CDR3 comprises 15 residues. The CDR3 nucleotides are TGTGCCAGCAGCCCTGGACTAGCGGGGGCCTATACGCAGTATTTT. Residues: CASSPGLAGAYTQYF. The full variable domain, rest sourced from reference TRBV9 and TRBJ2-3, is DSGVTQTPKHLITATGQRVTLRCSPRSGDLSVYWYQQSLDQGLQFLIQYYNGEERAKGNILERFSAQQFPDLHSELNLSSLELGDSALYFCASSPGLAGAYTQYFGPGTRLTVL.

The CDR3 loop is CASSLLVGGQNHGYTF. The CDR3 DNA reads as TGCGCCAGCAGCTTATTGGTCGGAGGGCAAAACCATGGCTACACCTTC. The chain carries TRBV5-1 and TRBJ1-2; D is uncertain. V dropped 2 bases and J dropped 6 bases, with 20 bases sitting between them. Germline-derived CDR1 and CDR2 are SGHRS and YFSETQ. The CDR3 runs 16 residues.

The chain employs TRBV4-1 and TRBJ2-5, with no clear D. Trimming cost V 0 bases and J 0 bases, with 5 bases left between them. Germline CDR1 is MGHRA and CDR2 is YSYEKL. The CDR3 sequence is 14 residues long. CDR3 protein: CASSQDPNQETQYF. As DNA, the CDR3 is TGCGCCAGCAGCCAAGATCCTAACCAAGAGACCCAGTACTTC.

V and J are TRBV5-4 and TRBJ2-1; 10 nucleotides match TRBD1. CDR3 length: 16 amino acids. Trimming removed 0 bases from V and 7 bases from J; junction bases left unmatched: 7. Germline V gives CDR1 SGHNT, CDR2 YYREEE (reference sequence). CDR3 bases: TGTGCCAGCAGCTTGGTAGGACAGGGGGTCGATAATGAGCAGTTCTTC. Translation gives CASSLVGQGVDNEQFF.

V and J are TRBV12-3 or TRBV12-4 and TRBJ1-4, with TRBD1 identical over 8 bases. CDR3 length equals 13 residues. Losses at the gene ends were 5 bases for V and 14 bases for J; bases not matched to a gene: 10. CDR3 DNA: TGTGCCAGCAGTCTCGGACAGGGCGACTCTCTGTTTTTT. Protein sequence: CASSLGQGDSLFF.

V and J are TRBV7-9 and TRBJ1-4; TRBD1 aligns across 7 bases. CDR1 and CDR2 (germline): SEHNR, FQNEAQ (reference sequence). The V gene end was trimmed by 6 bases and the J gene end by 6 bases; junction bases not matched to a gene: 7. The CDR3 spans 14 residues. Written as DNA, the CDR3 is TGTGCCAGCAGTCTCGACAGGGCGGATGAAAAACTGTTTTTT. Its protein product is CASSLDRADEKLFF.

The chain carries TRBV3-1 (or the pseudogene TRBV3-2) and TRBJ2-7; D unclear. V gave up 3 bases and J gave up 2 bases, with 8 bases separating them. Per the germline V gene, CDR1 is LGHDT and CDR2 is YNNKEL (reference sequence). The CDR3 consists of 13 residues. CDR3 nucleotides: TGTGCCAGCAGCCAGAGAGGTGCCTACGAGCAGTACTTC. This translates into CASSQRGAYEQYF.

The CDR3 region is CASSQERTGSYEQYF. In DNA form, the CDR3 reads TGTGCCAGCAGCCAAGAAAGGACAGGGTCCTACGAGCAGTACTTC. This rearrangement joins TRBV4-2 to TRBJ2-7; 8 nucleotides align to TRBD1. Germline lookup yields CDR1 LGHNA and CDR2 YNFKEQ. The CDR3 totals 15 residues. With 0 bases clipped from V and 1 base from J, the junction kept 2 bases outside the gene matches.

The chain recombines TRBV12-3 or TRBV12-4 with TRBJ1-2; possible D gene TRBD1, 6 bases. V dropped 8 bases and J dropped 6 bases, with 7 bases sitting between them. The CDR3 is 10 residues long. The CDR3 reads CASEGDGYTF. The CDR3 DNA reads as TGTGCCAGCGAGGGGGATGGCTACACCTTC.

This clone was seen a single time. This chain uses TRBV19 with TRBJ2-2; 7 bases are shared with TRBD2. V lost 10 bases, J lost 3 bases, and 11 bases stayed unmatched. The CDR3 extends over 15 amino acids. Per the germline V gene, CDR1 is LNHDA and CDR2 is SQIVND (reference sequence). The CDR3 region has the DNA TGTGCCACCCGCCTGGGGAGGGCCTACACCGGGGAGCTGTTTTTT. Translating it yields CATRLGRAYTGELFF.

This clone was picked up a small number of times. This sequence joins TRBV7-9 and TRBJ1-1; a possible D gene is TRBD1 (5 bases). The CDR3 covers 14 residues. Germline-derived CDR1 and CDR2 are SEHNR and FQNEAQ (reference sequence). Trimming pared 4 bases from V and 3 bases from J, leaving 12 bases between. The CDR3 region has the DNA TGTGCCAGCAGCTCCAAAGGGGTTGACACTGAAGCTTTCTTT. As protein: CASSSKGVDTEAFF.

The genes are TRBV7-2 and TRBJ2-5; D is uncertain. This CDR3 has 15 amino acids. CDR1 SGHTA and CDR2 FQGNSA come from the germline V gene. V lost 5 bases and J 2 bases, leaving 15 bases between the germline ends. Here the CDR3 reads CASSPRLTAQETQYF. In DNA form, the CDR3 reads TGTGCCAGCAGCCCCCGTTTGACTGCGCAAGAGACCCAGTACTTC.

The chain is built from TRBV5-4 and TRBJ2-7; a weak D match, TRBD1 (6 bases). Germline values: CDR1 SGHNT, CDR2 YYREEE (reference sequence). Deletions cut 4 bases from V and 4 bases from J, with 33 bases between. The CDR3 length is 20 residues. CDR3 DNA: TGTGCCAGCAGCCAGGGTGGGATAATACCGGGACATCGGGGACGGTACGAGCAGTACTTC. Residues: CASSQGGIIPGHRGRYEQYF.

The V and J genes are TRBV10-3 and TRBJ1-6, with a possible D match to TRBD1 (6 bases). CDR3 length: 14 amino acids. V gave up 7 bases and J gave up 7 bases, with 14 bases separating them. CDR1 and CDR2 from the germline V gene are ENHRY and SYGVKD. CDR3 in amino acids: CAITEQGNNSPLHF. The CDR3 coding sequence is TGTGCCATCACCGAACAGGGAAACAATTCACCCCTCCACTTT.